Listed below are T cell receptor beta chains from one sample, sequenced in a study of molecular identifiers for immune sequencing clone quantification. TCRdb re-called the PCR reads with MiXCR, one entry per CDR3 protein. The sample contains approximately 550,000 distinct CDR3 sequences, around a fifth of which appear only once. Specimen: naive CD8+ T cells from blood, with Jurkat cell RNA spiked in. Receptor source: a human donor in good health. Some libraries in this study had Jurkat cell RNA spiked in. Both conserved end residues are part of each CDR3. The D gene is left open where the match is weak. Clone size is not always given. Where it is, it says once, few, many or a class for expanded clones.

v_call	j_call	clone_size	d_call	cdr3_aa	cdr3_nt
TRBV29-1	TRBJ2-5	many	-	CSVELGQETQYF	TGCAGCGTTGAATTGGGGCAAGAGACCCAGTACTTC
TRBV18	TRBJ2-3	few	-	CASSPPLVGLVVPDTQYF	TGTGCCAGCTCACCACCTTTGGTTGGGCTAGTCGTCCCAGATACGCAGTATTTT
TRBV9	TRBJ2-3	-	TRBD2	CASSVGSGDSTDTQYF	TGTGCCAGCAGCGTTGGGAGCGGGGATAGCACAGATACGCAGTATTTT
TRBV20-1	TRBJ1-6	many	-	CSARDLGSSSYNSPLHF	TGCAGTGCTAGAGATCTAGGTTCAAGCTCCTATAATTCACCCCTCCACTTT
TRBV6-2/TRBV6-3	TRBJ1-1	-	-	CASSYGTLRAFF	TGTGCCAGCAGTTACGGCACACTTAGGGCTTTCTTT
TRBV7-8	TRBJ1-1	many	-	CASSRNMHTEAFF	TGTGCCAGCAGCCGCAACATGCACACTGAAGCTTTCTTT
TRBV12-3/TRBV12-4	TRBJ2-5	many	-	CASSPGRGDSQETQYF	TGTGCCAGCAGTCCAGGAAGGGGGGACAGCCAAGAGACCCAGTACTTC
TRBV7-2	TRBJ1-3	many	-	CASSELSGNTIYF	TGTGCCAGCAGCGAACTCTCTGGAAACACCATATATTTT
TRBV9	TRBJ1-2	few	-	CASSPRQTYYGYTF	TGTGCCAGCAGCCCACGACAGACATACTATGGCTACACCTTC
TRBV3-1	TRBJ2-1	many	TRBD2	CASSHVAGGRNEQFF	TGTGCCAGCAGCCATGTAGCGGGAGGGCGCAATGAGCAGTTCTTC
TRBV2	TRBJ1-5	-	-	CASSAPDNQPQHF	TGTGCCAGCAGTGCCCCTGACAATCAGCCCCAGCATTTT
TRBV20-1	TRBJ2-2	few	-	CSARGRPPRTGELFF	TGCAGTGCTAGAGGTCGCCCCCCCCGGACCGGGGAGCTGTTTTTT
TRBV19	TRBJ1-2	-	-	CASSIKTNNYGYTF	TGTGCCAGTAGTATCAAGACAAATAACTATGGCTACACCTTC
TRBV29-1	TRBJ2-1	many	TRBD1	CSVEPGGNSYEQFF	TGCAGCGTTGAGCCAGGGGGCAATAGCTATGAGCAGTTCTTC
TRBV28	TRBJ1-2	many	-	CASGIGTRTYGYTF	TGTGCCAGCGGGATAGGGACCCGGACCTATGGCTACACCTTC
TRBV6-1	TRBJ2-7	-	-	CASSVGGMDRYEQYF	TGTGCCAGCAGTGTGGGGGGGATGGACAGGTACGAGCAGTACTTC
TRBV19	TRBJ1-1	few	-	CASSWGNEAFF	TGTGCCAGTAGTTGGGGAAATGAAGCTTTCTTT
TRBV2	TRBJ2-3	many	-	CASAGTDGGTDTQYF	TGTGCCAGCGCCGGGACGGACGGTGGCACAGATACGCAGTATTTT
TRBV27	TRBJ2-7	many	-	CASSLTPGTVSDEQYF	TGTGCCAGCAGCCTAACCCCGGGGACCGTCAGTGACGAGCAGTACTTC
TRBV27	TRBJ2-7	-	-	CASSLRQRYEQYF	TGTGCCAGCAGTTTACGGCAGCGCTACGAGCAGTACTTC
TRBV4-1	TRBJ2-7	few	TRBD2	CASSTFSGLKDYEQYF	TGCGCCAGCAGCACGTTTAGCGGGTTGAAGGACTACGAGCAGTACTTC
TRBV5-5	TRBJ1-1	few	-	CASSMPGYGTEAFF	TGTGCCAGCAGCATGCCCGGGTACGGCACTGAAGCTTTCTTT
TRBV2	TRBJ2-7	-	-	CASSETQTYEQYF	TGTGCCAGCAGTGAGACGCAGACCTACGAGCAGTACTTC
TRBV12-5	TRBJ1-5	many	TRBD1	CASGLGQGNDQPQHF	TGTGCTAGTGGGCTGGGACAGGGGAATGATCAGCCCCAGCATTTT
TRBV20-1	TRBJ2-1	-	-	CSARERSYNEQFF	TGCAGTGCTAGAGAGAGGTCATACAATGAGCAGTTCTTC